This TCR beta chain was retrieved from a study of Ad26.COV2.S vaccination and SARS-CoV-2 variants. General study results and limits: Post-vaccination breadth of spike-specific CD8+ and CD4+ T cell responses was reportedly substantial.

Treatment indicated: around 19 received Ad26.COV2.S at low or high dose, single or two shots; about 5 received placebo; per-sample allocation not given. Sampling took place 63 days after the first vaccine or placebo injection. The assay was immunoSEQ multiplex PCR, and TCRdb's table has in-frame clones only and misses some. The sample records about 350,000 clones, approximately 86% being singletons. On this clone itself: Its target is not known.

The TCR sequence derives from a person between 18 and 65 years old who received the Ad26.COV2.S COVID-19 vaccine or a placebo. Sequences were derived from peripheral blood, sampled in a trial of Ad26.COV2.S vaccine versus placebo.

CDR3 amino acids: CASSPFDRWDTEAFF. The CDR3 DNA reads TGTGCCAGCAGCCCCTTCGACAGGTGGGACACTGAAGCTTTCTTT. The chain combines TRBV7-9 with TRBJ1-1, with a possible D match to TRBD1 (6 bases). CDR3 length equals 15 residues. Per germline, CDR1 SEHNR and CDR2 FQNEAQ (reference sequence). Trimming pared 5 bases from V and 3 bases from J, leaving 16 bases between.